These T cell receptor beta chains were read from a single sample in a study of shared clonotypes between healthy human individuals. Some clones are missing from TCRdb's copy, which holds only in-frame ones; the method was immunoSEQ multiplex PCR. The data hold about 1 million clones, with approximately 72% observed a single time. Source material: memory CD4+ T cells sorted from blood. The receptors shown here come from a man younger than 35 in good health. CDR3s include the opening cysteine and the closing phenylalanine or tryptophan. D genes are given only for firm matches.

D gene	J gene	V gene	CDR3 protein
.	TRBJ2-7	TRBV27	CASSLSPGGGAYEQYF
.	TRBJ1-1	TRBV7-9	CASSQMTLDTEAFF
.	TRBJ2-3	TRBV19	CASRTQGAGDTQYF
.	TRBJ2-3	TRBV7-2	CASSPGEGTDTQYF
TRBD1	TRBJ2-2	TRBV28	CASRPQGRSTGELFF
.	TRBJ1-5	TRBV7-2	CASSLGTANQPQHF
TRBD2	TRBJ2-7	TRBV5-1	CASSLLAGGPYEQYF
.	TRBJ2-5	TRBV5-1	CASSLGGPVKETQYF
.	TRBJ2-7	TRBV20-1	CSANRVREQYF
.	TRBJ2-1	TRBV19	CASSITGPYNEQFF
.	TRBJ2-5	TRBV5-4	CASSSGPNLSQETQYF
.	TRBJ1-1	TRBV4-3	CASSQGVGLNTEAFF
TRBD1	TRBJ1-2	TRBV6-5	CASRDPGQAHYGYTF
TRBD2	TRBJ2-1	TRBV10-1	CASSERLAGGHEQFF
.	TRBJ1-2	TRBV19	CASSIGKTNYGYTF
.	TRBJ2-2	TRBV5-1	CASSLWAGNTGELFF
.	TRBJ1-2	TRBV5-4	CASSLAVTGPRGYTF
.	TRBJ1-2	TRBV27	CASSLLGGGGYTF
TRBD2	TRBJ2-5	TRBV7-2	CASSFDGRRLETQYF
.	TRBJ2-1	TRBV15	CATSRGGPSSYNEQFF
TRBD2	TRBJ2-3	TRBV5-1	CASRAGLAGGIDTQYF
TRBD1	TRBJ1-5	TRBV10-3	CAISAGGDQPQHF
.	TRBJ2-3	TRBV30	CAWSVNRILSTDTQYF
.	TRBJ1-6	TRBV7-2	CASSLQNSPLHF
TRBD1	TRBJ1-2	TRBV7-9	CASSSSTGTGANYGYTF
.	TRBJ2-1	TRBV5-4	CASSFDGAGYNEQFF
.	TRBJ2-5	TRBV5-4	CASSLFGGPETQYF
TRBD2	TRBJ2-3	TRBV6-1	CASSEAIRVGAGVPDTQYF
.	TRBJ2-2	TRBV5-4	CASRTSGTVNTGELFF
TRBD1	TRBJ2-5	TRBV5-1	CASSTTGQETQYF
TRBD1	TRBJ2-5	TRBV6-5	CASSRTGAETQYF
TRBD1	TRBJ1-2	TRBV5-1	CASSADGTAYGYTF
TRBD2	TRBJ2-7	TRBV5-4	CASSSSSGPYEQYF
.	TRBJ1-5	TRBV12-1	CASSFAWVRLNQPQHF
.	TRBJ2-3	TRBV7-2	CASSLVGGDTQYF
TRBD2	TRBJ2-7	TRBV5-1	CASRRGLAETYEQYF
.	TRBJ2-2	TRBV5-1	CASSWETGELFF
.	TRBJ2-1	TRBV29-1	CSVMELRNEQFF
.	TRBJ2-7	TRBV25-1	CASSELGGEQYF
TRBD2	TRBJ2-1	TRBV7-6	CASSLAPPAGDRYNEQFF
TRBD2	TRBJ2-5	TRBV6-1	CASSVSPSGQETQYF
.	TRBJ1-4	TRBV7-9	CASSQLNGGEKLFF
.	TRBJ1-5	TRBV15	CATSRDRQGIQPQHF
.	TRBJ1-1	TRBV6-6	CASPPAGEAEAFF
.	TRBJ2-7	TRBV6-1	CASRKGQSVYEQYF
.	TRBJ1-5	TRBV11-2	CASSLGIRGRGGSNQPQHF
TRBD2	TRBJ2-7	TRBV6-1	CASSEAGLAAYEQYF
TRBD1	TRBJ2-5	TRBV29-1	CSVEYQGARGETQYF
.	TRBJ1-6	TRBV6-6	CASREDSPLHF
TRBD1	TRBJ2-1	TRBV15	CATSRDRDRDNEQFF
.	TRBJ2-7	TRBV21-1	CASSKDPGGPPYEQYF